One sample yielded the 8 T cell receptor beta chains listed below, sequenced in a study of cytomegalovirus exposure and HLA in healthy donors. PCR was performed using 60 Vbeta and 13 Jbeta primers. The data were produced by immunoSEQ multiplex PCR, yet TCRdb's version contains in-frame clones alone and is incomplete. The table lists about 130,000 clones, about 82% of them singletons. Sequenced sample: PBMCs. The source is a boy under 18 in good health and CMV-seronegative.

The chain is built from TRBV6-1 and TRBJ1-1; 9 bases are a match to TRBD1. CDR1 and CDR2 from the germline V gene are MNHNS and SASEGT. The CDR3 contains 20 residues. V lost 4 bases and J lost 0; bases outside the gene matches: 18. The CDR3: CASSGRWGQGPADMNTEAFF. The CDR3 DNA reads TGTGCCAGCAGTGGTAGATGGGGACAGGGCCCCGCCGATATGAACACTGAAGCTTTCTTT.

This rearrangement joins TRBV6-5 to TRBJ1-1; D call uncertain. The CDR3 totals 11 residues. With 2 bases removed from V and 7 bases from J, the gap between germline ends came to 5 bases. Germline V gives CDR1 MNHEY, CDR2 SVGAGI. The CDR3 coding sequence is TGTGCCAGCAGTTACGGGCGTGAAGCTTTCTTT. Protein: CASSYGREAFF.

The chain is built from TRBV11-3 and TRBJ2-5; D perhaps matches TRBD2 (6 bases). Trimming pared 1 base from V and 3 bases from J, leaving 15 bases between. The CDR3 has 16 residues. From germline, CDR1 is SGHNT and CDR2 YENEEA. The DNA for the CDR3 is TGTGCCAGCAGCTTAGGTGGCGGGACCCCGAAAGAGACCCAGTACTTC. Translated, it gives CASSLGGGTPKETQYF.

CDR3 loop: CASSIEGGVGANVLTF. In DNA form, the CDR3 reads TGTGCCAGTAGTATAGAAGGGGGAGTTGGGGCCAACGTCCTGACTTTC. This sequence joins TRBV19 and TRBJ2-6; D perhaps matches TRBD1 (6 bases). V lost 0 bases and J lost 3, with 9 bases in between. From germline, CDR1 is LNHDA and CDR2 SQIVND (reference sequence). The CDR3 is 16 residues long. The variable domain in full, completed from reference TRBV19 and TRBJ2-6, reads DGGITQSPKYLFRKEGQNVTLSCEQNLNHDAMYWYRQDPGQGLRLIYYSQIVNDFQKGDIAEGYSVSREKKESFPLTVTSAQKNPTAFYLCASSIEGGVGANVLTFGAGSRLTVL.

This clone was recorded only once. V usage is TRBV9 and J usage is TRBJ2-3; 7 positions agree with TRBD2. Trimming at V came to 3 bases and at J to 0 bases, leaving 7 bases not matched to a gene. The germline CDR1 and CDR2 sequences are SGDLS and YYNGEE. The CDR3 is 16 amino acids. CDR3 bases: TGTGCCAGCAGCGCGGTCGGGGGGTCTAGCACAGATACGCAGTATTTT. Translated: CASSAVGGSSTDTQYF.

This clone is a singleton in its sample. J is TRBJ2-7 and V is TRBV12-2; the DNA was not compared with TRBD2, the D call given in the table. TRBV12-2 is a pseudogene. There are 16 residues in the CDR3. The CDR3 region has the DNA TGTGCAAGTCGCTTTGGGGGACTAGCGGGGTACTACGAGCAGTACTTC. Translating gives CASRFGGLAGYYEQYF.

The rearrangement uses TRBV9 and TRBJ2-3; TRBD2 agrees at 8 bases. This CDR3 has 18 residues. V was pared by 0 bases and J by 1 base, with 10 bases of the junction left unmatched. The germline V gene has CDR1 SGDLS and CDR2 YYNGEE. The CDR3 spells CASSVEASGWQGTDTQYF. The DNA of the CDR3 is TGTGCCAGCAGCGTAGAGGCTAGCGGGTGGCAAGGCACAGATACGCAGTATTTT. The full variable domain, in which reference TRBV9 and TRBJ2-3 provide the parts outside the CDR3, is DSGVTQTPKHLITATGQRVTLRCSPRSGDLSVYWYQQSLDQGLQFLIQYYNGEERAKGNILERFSAQQFPDLHSELNLSSLELGDSALYFCASSVEASGWQGTDTQYFGPGTRLTVL.

The rearrangement uses TRBV19 and TRBJ2-7; D perhaps matches TRBD2 (7 bases). Germline V gives CDR1 LNHDA, CDR2 SQIVND (reference sequence). Trimming pared 0 bases from V and 0 bases from J, leaving 12 bases between. This CDR3 has 16 amino acids. The CDR3 loop reads CASSIDRGASSYEQYF. The CDR3 coding sequence is TGTGCCAGTAGTATAGATCGGGGGGCTAGCTCCTACGAGCAGTACTTC.